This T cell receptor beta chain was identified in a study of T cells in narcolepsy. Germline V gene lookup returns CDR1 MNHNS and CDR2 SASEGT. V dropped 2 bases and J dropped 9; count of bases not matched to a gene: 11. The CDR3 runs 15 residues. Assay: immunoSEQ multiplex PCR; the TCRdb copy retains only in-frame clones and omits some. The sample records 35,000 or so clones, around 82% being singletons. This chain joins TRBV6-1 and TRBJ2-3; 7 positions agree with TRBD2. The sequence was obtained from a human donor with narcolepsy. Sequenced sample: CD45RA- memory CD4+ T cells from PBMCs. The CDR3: CASSERASGRLTQYF. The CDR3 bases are TGTGCCAGCAGTGAAAGGGCTAGCGGACGATTAACGCAGTATTTT.